Below, one T cell receptor (beta chain) is given with its context. Its antigen is as yet unknown. Treatment here: 19 received Ad26.COV2.S at low or high dose, single or two shots; about five received placebo; per-sample allocation not given. Samples were taken on day 63 after the first vaccine or placebo injection. Boston hosted the donor, who was an adult aged 18-55 years. This CDR3 region has 14 residues. Germline V gene sequence: CDR1 GTSNPN, CDR2 SVGIG (reference sequence). The ends were cut back, 5 bases at V and 4 bases at J, with 18 bases in the middle. The entry originates in a study of Ad26.COV2.S vaccination and SARS-CoV-2 variants. Broader study findings: It is possible that the TCR breadth and depth analyses underestimated the total T cell responses. Breadth of non-spike TCRs did not differ between vaccinees and placebo recipients.

The table came from immunoSEQ multiplex PCR; TCRdb's copy has only in-frame clones and leaves some out. Of around 450,000 clones in the sample, roughly 88% were seen once. The receptor was isolated from a person aged 18-65 years who received the Ad26.COV2.S COVID-19 vaccine or a placebo. The chain has TRBV30 and TRBJ2-7; D is unresolved. Sequenced here: peripheral blood, sampled in a trial of Ad26.COV2.S vaccine versus placebo. The CDR3 coding sequence is TGTGCCTGGGCGGTAGGTCCCCGCGTATACGAGCAGTACTTC. The encoded protein is CAWAVGPRVYEQYF.